The sequence of this TCR beta chain was determined in a study of technical replicates of blood from a few donors. Some clones are missing from TCRdb's copy, which holds only in-frame ones; the method was immunoSEQ multiplex PCR. The table lists 75,000 to 90,000 clones, 90% to 95% of them singletons. Material for sequencing was T cells isolated from PBMCs. This TCR was recovered from a human donor in good health.

The CDR3 DNA reads TGTGCCAGCACCACGGACTGGAGCACAGATACGCAGTATTTT. Its translation is CASTTDWSTDTQYF. V is TRBV7-2 and J is TRBJ2-3, with D possibly matching TRBD2 (5 bases). The CDR3 contains 14 residues. Germline CDR1 SGHTA, CDR2 FQGNSA. The V gene lost 7 bases and the J gene lost 0 bases, with 11 bases spanning the gap.